The source of this T cell receptor (beta chain) is a study of identical twins. Broader study findings: Conclusions relied on cross-sectional statistical analysis, not following the same donors. There is a chance that invariant MAIT and iNKT cells partially muddied zero-insertion analyses. Carriage of fewer insertions was seen in abundant cord blood beta clonotypes, whereas memory repertoires showed none. Within beta out-of-frame sequences, the excess sharing observed between twins was weaker.

This clonotype has just a few counts. Its antigen is unidentified. The CDR3 totals 15 residues. The V gene's germline CDR1 is MNHNS and CDR2 SASEGT. V dropped 6 bases and J dropped 7; count of bases not matched to a gene: 7. TCRdb itself ran the 5' RACE reads through MiXCR, one entry per CDR3 protein. This repertoire shows 400,000 to 550,000 distinct CDR3 sequences, roughly an eighth found once; its top ten account for approximately 1%. The same sample was also used in a study of yellow fever vaccine responses in identical twins.

The receptor was isolated from a woman between 18 and 29 years old in good health. The rearrangement links TRBV6-1 to TRBJ1-6, with 9 bases identical to TRBD1. What was sequenced was CD4+ T cells sorted from blood. CDR3 bases: TGTGCCAGCAGCCGACAGGGGGGGAGAAATTCACCCCTCCACTTT. It translates to CASSRQGGRNSPLHF.